Listed below are T cell receptor beta chains from one sample, sequenced in a study of T cell responses to AZD1222 COVID-19 vaccine. Profiling relied on immunoSEQ multiplex PCR, and the TCRdb table lists in-frame clones only, not all of them. The sample holds 150,000 or so clones, 90% to 95% seen once. This material consisted of peripheral blood, taken on day 0 of AZD1222 vaccination. Source of these receptors: an adult in good health. CDR3s include the opening cysteine and the closing phenylalanine or tryptophan. Fields, in order: V gene, D gene, clone size, J gene, CDR3 protein, CDR3 DNA. The D gene is left open where the match is weak. The listing skips clone size in some rows; elsewhere it reads once, few, many or a size class.

v_gene: TRBV5-8
d_gene: .
abundance: .
j_gene: TRBJ1-2
CDR3aa: CASSFWGPEGYTF
CDR3nt: TGTGCCAGCAGCTTTTGGGGGCCCGAGGGCTACACCTTC

v_gene: TRBV29-1
d_gene: .
abundance: .
j_gene: TRBJ2-5
CDR3aa: CSVSVEETQYF
CDR3nt: TGCAGCGTTTCAGTGGAAGAGACCCAGTACTTC

v_gene: TRBV11-1
d_gene: .
abundance: .
j_gene: TRBJ2-3
CDR3aa: CASSPDSGTRSDTQYF
CDR3nt: TGTGCCAGCAGCCCTGATTCCGGGACACGGTCTGATACGCAGTATTTT

v_gene: TRBV3-1/TRBV3-2
d_gene: .
abundance: .
j_gene: TRBJ2-7
CDR3aa: CASSQDPGRYEQYF
CDR3nt: TGTGCCAGCAGCCAAGACCCAGGGAGGTACGAGCAGTACTTC

v_gene: TRBV3-1/TRBV3-2
d_gene: .
abundance: once
j_gene: TRBJ1-2
CDR3aa: CASSVTAAGGYTF
CDR3nt: TGTGCCAGCAGCGTCACAGCGGCGGGTGGCTACACCTTC

v_gene: TRBV10-2
d_gene: TRBD1
abundance: .
j_gene: TRBJ2-5
CDR3aa: CASRQGYQETQYF
CDR3nt: TGCGCCAGTAGACAGGGCTACCAAGAGACCCAGTACTTC

v_gene: TRBV9
d_gene: .
abundance: .
j_gene: TRBJ2-1
CDR3aa: CASSVGGNPQFF
CDR3nt: TGTGCCAGCAGCGTAGGGGGAAACCCCCAGTTCTTC

v_gene: TRBV19
d_gene: .
abundance: once
j_gene: TRBJ2-1
CDR3aa: CASSMTTGETNEQFF
CDR3nt: TGTGCCAGTAGTATGACGACCGGGGAAACCAATGAGCAGTTCTTC

v_gene: TRBV19
d_gene: TRBD1
abundance: .
j_gene: TRBJ1-5
CDR3aa: CASSSRDSSNQPQHF
CDR3nt: TGTGCCAGTAGTTCCCGGGACAGTAGCAATCAGCCCCAGCATTTT

v_gene: TRBV5-3
d_gene: TRBD2
abundance: .
j_gene: TRBJ2-2
CDR3aa: CARSTAFGRANTGELFF
CDR3nt: TGTGCCAGAAGCACGGCATTCGGGAGGGCCAACACCGGGGAGCTGTTTTTT

v_gene: TRBV14
d_gene: TRBD1
abundance: .
j_gene: TRBJ1-4
CDR3aa: CASSQGNPFWTGDREKLFF
CDR3nt: TGTGCCAGCAGCCAAGGAAACCCCTTCTGGACAGGGGATCGAGAAAAACTGTTTTTT

v_gene: TRBV5-1
d_gene: .
abundance: .
j_gene: TRBJ2-1
CDR3aa: CASSLQGSSYNEQFF
CDR3nt: TGCGCCAGCAGCTTACAGGGAAGCTCCTACAATGAGCAGTTCTTC